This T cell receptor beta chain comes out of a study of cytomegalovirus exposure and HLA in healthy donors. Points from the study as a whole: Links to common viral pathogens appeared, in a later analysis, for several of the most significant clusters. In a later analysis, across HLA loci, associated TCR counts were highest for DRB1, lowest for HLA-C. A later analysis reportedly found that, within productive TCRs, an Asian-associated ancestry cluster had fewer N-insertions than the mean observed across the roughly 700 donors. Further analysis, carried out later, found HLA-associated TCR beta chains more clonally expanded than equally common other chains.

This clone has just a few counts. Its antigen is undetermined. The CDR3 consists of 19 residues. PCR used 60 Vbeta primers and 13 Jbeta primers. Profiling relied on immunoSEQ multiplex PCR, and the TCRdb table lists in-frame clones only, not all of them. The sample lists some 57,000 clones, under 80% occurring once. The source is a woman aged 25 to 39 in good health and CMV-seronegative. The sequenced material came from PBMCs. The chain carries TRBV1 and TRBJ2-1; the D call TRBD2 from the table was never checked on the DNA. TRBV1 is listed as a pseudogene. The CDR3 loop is CTRGCTGARILPPYNEQFF. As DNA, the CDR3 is TGCACCAGGGGATGTACGGGAGCTCGTATACTTCCTCCCTACAATGAGCAGTTCTTC.